Following are 27 T cell receptor beta chains from one sample sequenced in a study of cytomegalovirus exposure and HLA in healthy donors. Profiling relied on immunoSEQ multiplex PCR, and the TCRdb table lists in-frame clones only, not all of them. Here the sample spans 95,000 to 150,000 clones, around 96% being singletons. What was sequenced was PBMCs. The receptors were gathered from a man between 18 and 29 years old in good health and CMV-seronegative.

To note about this clone: Other DNA variants within this sample encode the same CDR3. The chain is built from TRBV7-2 and TRBJ2-3, with D possibly matching TRBD2 (5 bases). Germline loops: CDR1 SGHTA, CDR2 FQGNSA. The CDR3 loop spans 15 amino acids. Trimming removed 4 bases from V and 0 bases from J, with 11 bases in between. The CDR3 DNA follows: TGTGCCAGCAGCTCCGGACTGTTAAGCACAGATACGCAGTATTTT. Translation gives CASSSGLLSTDTQYF.

This clone was seen only once. This chain links TRBV19 with TRBJ2-5; no reliable D call. The CDR3 extends over 15 amino acids. V gave up 0 bases and J gave up 2 bases, with 10 bases separating them. Germline CDR1 reads LNHDA; CDR2 reads SQIVND (reference sequence). The CDR3 spells CASSIEGPGQETQYF. CDR3 DNA: TGTGCCAGTAGTATAGAGGGCCCAGGTCAAGAGACCCAGTACTTC.

In its sample, this clone was seen once. CDR3 residues: CASSQDAGRPSTDTQYF. CDR3 nucleotide sequence: TGCGCCAGCAGCCAAGATGCCGGCAGGCCTAGCACAGATACGCAGTATTTT. J is TRBJ2-3 and V is TRBV4-3, with D unclear. V lost 0 bases and J 0 bases, leaving 13 bases between the germline ends. This CDR3 is 17 amino acids long. CDR1 LGHNA and CDR2 YSLEER come from the germline V gene.

V is TRBV5-1 and J is TRBJ2-3; the D is unclear. From germline, CDR1 is SGHRS and CDR2 YFSETQ. The CDR3 consists of 14 residues. Trimming left V 1 base short and J 0 bases short, with 6 bases between. The CDR3 region has the DNA TGCGCCAGCAGCTTGTCTGGCAGCACAGATACGCAGTATTTT. This codes for CASSLSGSTDTQYF. The entire variable domain, with the rest obtained from reference TRBV5-1 and TRBJ2-3, is as follows: KAGVTQTPRYLIKTRGQQVTLSCSPISGHRSVSWYQQTPGQGLQFLFEYFSETQRNKGNFPGRFSGRQFSNSRSEMNVSTLELGDSALYLCASSLSGSTDTQYFGPGTRLTVL.

This clone came up once. The V call is TRBV12-5, the J call TRBJ1-4; 11 nucleotides line up with TRBD1. The CDR3 length is 14 residues. Losses at the gene ends were 6 bases for V and 8 bases for J; bases not matched to a gene: 5. Germline CDR1 is LGHNT and CDR2 is FRNRAP. This chain's CDR3 is CASGLGTGGEKLFF. The DNA for the CDR3 is TGTGCTAGTGGCCTTGGGACAGGGGGAGAAAAACTGTTTTTT.

The chain joins TRBV7-2 to TRBJ2-1, with D perhaps matching TRBD2 (5 bases). Per the germline V gene, CDR1 is SGHTA and CDR2 is FQGNSA. The CDR3 consists of 15 residues. Trimming took 5 bases from V and 4 from J, leaving 15 bases between them. The DNA for the CDR3 is TGTGCCAGCAGCCGTCCGGGATACTCGTACAATGAGCAGTTCTTC. Translating gives CASSRPGYSYNEQFF.

This sequence joins TRBV29-1 and TRBJ2-1; 8 bases are a match to TRBD1. CDR1 is SQVTM and CDR2 is ANQGSEA in the germline V gene. This CDR3 comprises 14 residues. V lost 6 bases, J lost 5 bases, and 9 bases stayed unmatched. CDR3 DNA sequence: TGCAGCGTCTATCCGGGACAGGCCAACAATGAGCAGTTCTTC. This translates into CSVYPGQANNEQFF.

The rearrangement links TRBV19 to TRBJ2-7; D possibly corresponds to TRBD1 (6 bases). V was shortened by 0 bases and J by 2 bases, with 11 bases between the two germline ends. The CDR3 loop spans 15 amino acids. Germline V gene sequence: CDR1 LNHDA, CDR2 SQIVND (reference sequence). CDR3 sequence (DNA): TGTGCCAGTAGTATAGAGGGGGCCCTTCCCTACGAGCAGTACTTC. Translated: CASSIEGALPYEQYF.

The CDR3 nucleotides read TGTGCCAGCAGTCCGGGACTTCTGACCTACGAGCAGTACTTC. Protein sequence: CASSPGLLTYEQYF. This rearrangement joins TRBV27 to TRBJ2-7; possibly TRBD2 for D (6 bases). The germline V and J ends were trimmed by 5 bases and 2 bases, with 13 bases remaining between them. Looked up from germline, CDR1 is MNHEY and CDR2 is SMNVEV (reference sequence). This CDR3 has 14 residues.

The gene calls are TRBV18 and TRBJ2-1, with TRBD2 identical over 16 bases. J was trimmed by 10 bases and V by 0 bases; bases with no gene match: 3. Germline values: CDR1 KGHSH, CDR2 LQKENI. The CDR3 has 16 amino acids. The CDR3 region is CASSPPGLAGGREQFF. In DNA form, the CDR3 reads TGTGCCAGCTCACCACCGGGACTAGCGGGAGGGAGGGAGCAGTTCTTC. The full variable domain, rest sourced from reference TRBV18 and TRBJ2-1, is NAGVMQNPRHLVRRRGQEARLRCSPMKGHSHVYWYRQLPEEGLKFMVYLQKENIIDESGMPKERFSAEFPKEGPSILRIQQVVRGDSAAYFCASSPPGLAGGREQFFGPGTRLTVL.

This chain uses TRBV4-1 with TRBJ2-7; no clear D gene. Trimming shortened V by 1 base and J by 0 bases, and 4 bases separated the two germline ends. From germline, CDR1 is MGHRA and CDR2 YSYEKL. This CDR3 comprises 13 residues. CDR3 residues: CASSQAPSYEQYF. The CDR3 DNA reads as TGCGCCAGCAGCCAAGCTCCCTCCTACGAGCAGTACTTC.

V and J are TRBV4-1 and TRBJ2-7; TRBD2 matches 10 bases. This CDR3 is built from 18 residues. Germline CDR1 and CDR2: MGHRA and YSYEKL. The V gene end was trimmed by 0 bases and the J gene end by 3 bases; junction bases not matched to a gene: 11. The CDR3 spells CASSQEASGSTVLYEQYF. The CDR3 DNA reads TGCGCCAGCAGCCAAGAGGCTAGCGGGAGTACGGTCCTCTACGAGCAGTACTTC.

CDR3: CASGAVKYYGYTF. The CDR3 nucleotides are TGTGCCAGCGGAGCAGTAAAGTACTATGGCTACACCTTC. The chain is built from TRBV27 and TRBJ1-2, with D hard to call. The germline V and J ends were trimmed by 8 bases and 3 bases, with 13 bases remaining between them. The germline CDR1 and CDR2 sequences are MNHEY and SMNVEV (reference sequence). This CDR3 spans 13 amino acids.

This clone was counted only a few times. The chain combines TRBV6-5 with TRBJ1-2, with D tentatively TRBD1 (6 bases). This CDR3 has 13 residues. The germline gives CDR1 MNHEY, CDR2 SVGAGI. The germline V and J ends were trimmed by 6 bases and 5 bases, with 13 bases remaining between them. CDR3 nucleotides: TGTGCCAGCAGGCCACAGGGTAATTATGGCTACACCTTC. Translated: CASRPQGNYGYTF.

The chain has TRBV5-6 and TRBJ1-2; a possible D gene is TRBD1 (5 bases). Trimming removed 3 bases at V and 4 bases at J, with 10 bases between. There are 13 residues in the CDR3. In germline, CDR1 is SGHDT, CDR2 YYEEEE. The CDR3, as DNA: TGTGCCAGCAGCTCGGGACTAATCTATGGCTACACCTTC. Amino acid sequence: CASSSGLIYGYTF.

This chain uses TRBV5-4 with TRBJ2-7; TRBD2 aligns across 7 bases. The V and J ends lost 0 bases and 7 bases, in that order; junction bases with no gene match: 7. The CDR3 is 14 amino acids. CDR1 SGHNT and CDR2 YYREEE come from the germline V gene (reference sequence). The CDR3 DNA is TGTGCCAGCAGCTTGGAACTAGCGTCGGGGGAGCAGTACTTC. Encoded protein: CASSLELASGEQYF.

J is TRBJ2-5 and V is TRBV7-9, with a tentative D call TRBD1 (6 bases). The germline CDR1 and CDR2 sequences are SEHNR and FQNEAQ (reference sequence). The V and J ends lost 3 bases and 5 bases respectively, with 13 bases between them. This CDR3 is 14 amino acids long. The CDR3 DNA reads as TGTGCCAGCAGCTTTCCACAGGGCTGGGAGACCCAGTACTTC. Translating gives CASSFPQGWETQYF.

The V call is TRBV4-2, the J call TRBJ1-1; D is uncertain. Germline loops: CDR1 LGHNA, CDR2 YNFKEQ. This CDR3 region has 14 residues. V dropped 1 base and J dropped 0 bases, with 6 bases sitting between them. This CDR3 is CASSQGHLNTEAFF. In nucleotides, the CDR3 is TGTGCCAGCAGCCAAGGACATTTGAACACTGAAGCTTTCTTT.

This clone was counted once. The V call is TRBV9, the J call TRBJ2-7, with TRBD2 matching 9 bases. The germline V gene has CDR1 SGDLS and CDR2 YYNGEE. Trimming removed 0 bases from V and 2 bases from J; junction bases left unmatched: 3. The CDR3 extends over 15 amino acids. CDR3 residues: CASSVEPSGAYEQYF. Written as DNA, the CDR3 is TGTGCCAGCAGCGTAGAACCTAGCGGGGCCTACGAGCAGTACTTC.

The rearrangement uses TRBV5-5 and TRBJ1-1; 7 positions agree with TRBD1. Germline loops: CDR1 SGHKS, CDR2 YYEKEE (reference sequence). The CDR3 sequence is 13 residues long. Trimming removed 4 bases from V and 3 bases from J; junction bases left unmatched: 3. The CDR3 loop is CASSPQGDTEAFF. DNA for the CDR3: TGTGCCAGCAGCCCGCAGGGGGACACTGAAGCTTTCTTT.

The chain uses TRBV11-2 and TRBJ2-7; 10 bases are shared with TRBD1. Germline-derived CDR1 and CDR2 are SGHAT and FQNNGV. The CDR3 has 20 residues. The J segment lost 2 bases and the V segment lost 0 bases, leaving 16 bases of the junction unmatched. CDR3 residues: CASSLENPLSLGQGTYEQYF. Written as DNA, the CDR3 is TGTGCCAGCAGCTTAGAGAACCCCCTTTCGTTGGGACAGGGGACCTACGAGCAGTACTTC.

The genes are TRBV7-2 and TRBJ2-1; 9 positions match TRBD2. The CDR3 has 16 residues. V dropped 2 bases and J dropped 8; count of bases not matched to a gene: 10. Per germline, CDR1 SGHTA and CDR2 FQGNSA. The CDR3 nucleotides are TGTGCCAGCAGCTTAAGTTCTAGCGGGATGAGCGATGAGCAGTTCTTC. Encoded protein: CASSLSSSGMSDEQFF.

V is TRBV28 and J is TRBJ2-1; TRBD2 matches 7 bases. From germline, CDR1 is MDHEN and CDR2 SYDVKM. J gave up 6 bases and V 3 bases, and 8 bases lay outside the gene matches. The CDR3 is 15 amino acids. The CDR3 loop is CASSLDETSSNEQFF. DNA for the CDR3: TGTGCCAGCAGTTTGGACGAGACTAGCTCCAATGAGCAGTTCTTC.

The rearrangement uses TRBV28 and TRBJ1-2; 11 bases agree with TRBD1. Germline CDR1 and CDR2: MDHEN and SYDVKM. The CDR3 spans 15 residues. V was pared by 5 bases and J by 7 bases, with 9 bases of the junction left unmatched. The chain's CDR3 is CASSPPGTGGFGYTF. The CDR3, as DNA: TGTGCCAGCAGTCCCCCCGGGACAGGGGGATTTGGCTACACCTTC.

The chain has TRBV19 and TRBJ1-1; weak D call: TRBD1 (6 bases). Germline assignment: CDR1 LNHDA and CDR2 SQIVND (reference sequence). The CDR3 loop spans 14 amino acids. The V and J ends lost 4 bases and 5 bases respectively, with 14 bases between them. The CDR3: CASSTAPGATEAFF. CDR3 nucleotide sequence: TGTGCCAGTAGTACAGCCCCAGGGGCAACTGAAGCTTTCTTT. The whole variable domain, remainder taken from reference TRBV19 and TRBJ1-1, is DGGITQSPKYLFRKEGQNVTLSCEQNLNHDAMYWYRQDPGQGLRLIYYSQIVNDFQKGDIAEGYSVSREKKESFPLTVTSAQKNPTAFYLCASSTAPGATEAFFGQGTRLTVV.

CDR3 sequence: CASSIRTGVQPQHF. For the CDR3, the DNA is TGTGCCAGTAGTATCAGGACAGGGGTACAGCCCCAGCATTTT. The gene calls are TRBV19 and TRBJ1-5, with 9 bases identical to TRBD1. Looked up from germline, CDR1 is LNHDA and CDR2 is SQIVND (reference sequence). Trimming took 3 bases from V and 7 from J; bases not matched to a gene: 4. The CDR3 sequence is 14 residues long.

The chain carries TRBV7-3 and TRBJ2-1; D possibly corresponds to TRBD1 (6 bases). The CDR3 extends over 18 amino acids. Trimming removed 5 bases at V and 2 bases at J, with 22 bases between. Germline V lookup: CDR1 SGHTA, CDR2 FQGTGA. The CDR3 DNA is TGTGCCAGCAGCCCCGTTGCCCCCTGGGACACTACCTACAATGAGCAGTTCTTC. Translation: CASSPVAPWDTTYNEQFF.